These 15 T cell receptor beta chains originate from one sample sequenced in a study of molecular identifiers for immune sequencing clone quantification. TCRdb independently ran MiXCR on the PCR reads; one entry per CDR3 protein. The data show some 680,000 distinct CDR3 sequences, 25% seen once. Sequencing was done on a sample of naive CD8+ T cells from blood, with Jurkat cell RNA spiked in. Indicated subset: FACS-sorted CD8+CD4-CCR7+CD45RA+ naive T cells. These receptors came from a human donor in good health. Some libraries in this study had Jurkat cell RNA spiked in.

This clonotype was observed many times. The chain links TRBV4-1 to TRBJ1-5, with D uncertain. With 0 bases removed from V and 9 bases from J, the gap between germline ends came to 9 bases. CDR1 and CDR2 from the germline V gene are MGHRA and YSYEKL. The length of the CDR3 is 13 residues. CDR3 coding DNA: TGCGCCAGCAGCCAAGATCACCCCCCGCCCCAGCATTTT. This encodes CASSQDHPPPQHF.

This clonotype was detected a few times. This sequence joins TRBV7-9 and TRBJ2-1; either TRBD1 or TRBD2 may fit D (7 bases each). The CDR3 covers 14 residues. From germline, CDR1 is SEHNR and CDR2 FQNEAQ (reference sequence). V was cut by 4 bases and J by 9 bases, with 16 bases left in between. Written as DNA, the CDR3 is TGTGCCAGCAGCTCCAGACCAGGGGGGGGTGAGCAGTTCTTC. Its protein product is CASSSRPGGGEQFF.

This clonotype was observed a few times. The chain employs TRBV19 and TRBJ2-2, with TRBD2 identical over 7 bases. The CDR3 sequence is 16 residues long. Germline loops: CDR1 LNHDA, CDR2 SQIVND (reference sequence). The ends lost 3 bases at V and 5 bases at J; junction bases unmatched: 9. CDR3 DNA: TGTGCCAGTAGTATCATGGCAGGGAGGGGAACCGGGGAGCTGTTTTTT. Translated: CASSIMAGRGTGELFF.

This clonotype has ten or more counts. The chain has TRBV2 and TRBJ2-7, with D unresolved. Trimming cost V 0 bases and J 1 base, with 4 bases left between them. This CDR3 has 13 residues. Germline loops: CDR1 SNHLY, CDR2 FYNNEI. CDR3 sequence reads: CASSEALSYEQYF. The CDR3 DNA reads TGTGCCAGCAGTGAAGCGTTGTCCTACGAGCAGTACTTC. Full variable domain (remainder filled in from reference TRBV2 and TRBJ2-7): EPEVTQTPSHQVTQMGQEVILRCVPISNHLYFYWYRQILGQKVEFLVSFYNNEISEKSEIFDDQFSVERPDGSNFTLKIRSTKLEDSAMYFCASSEALSYEQYFGPGTRLTVT.

A word on this clonotype: A single base separates this from a much larger clone, so it may be a read error. The chain recombines TRBV7-6 with TRBJ1-1; tentative D call: TRBD1 (6 bases). Trimming pared 0 bases from V and 0 bases from J, leaving 14 bases between. In germline, CDR1 is SGHVS, CDR2 FNYEAQ. This CDR3 has 17 residues. In DNA, the CDR3 is TGTGCCAGCAGCTTAGCCGTAACGACAGGCTTGAACACTGAAGCTTTCTTT. Encoded protein: CASSLAVTTGLNTEAFF.

This clonotype showed up just once. The genes are TRBV2 and TRBJ1-1; weak D call: TRBD1 (6 bases). The CDR3 spans 13 residues. Deletions cut 6 bases from V and 3 bases from J, with 11 bases between. The V gene's germline CDR1 is SNHLY and CDR2 FYNNEI. CDR3: CASRASGDTEAFF. CDR3 sequence (DNA): TGTGCCAGCAGGGCCTCAGGGGACACTGAAGCTTTCTTT. Filled out from reference TRBV2 and TRBJ1-1, the complete variable domain reads EPEVTQTPSHQVTQMGQEVILRCVPISNHLYFYWYRQILGQKVEFLVSFYNNEISEKSEIFDDQFSVERPDGSNFTLKIRSTKLEDSAMYFCASRASGDTEAFFGQGTRLTVV.

In this sample, this clonotype turned up a few times. An end of the junction differs from the germline gene, which may be a read error. The chain combines TRBV7-9 with TRBJ2-7; possibly TRBD1 for D (6 bases). This CDR3 contains 14 residues. Germline V gene data show CDR1 as SEHNR and CDR2 as FQNEAQ (reference sequence). The CDR3 reads CAGSHTGRPYEQYF. The CDR3 nucleotides are TGTGCCGGCAGCCACACAGGGCGGCCCTACGAGCAGTACTTC.

This clonotype was found many times. The chain couples TRBV3-1 to TRBJ1-1, with TRBD1 identical over 7 bases. The junction had 8 bases not matched to a gene; V was cut back by 4 bases and J by 6 bases. The CDR3 is 14 amino acids. CDR1 LGHDT and CDR2 YNNKEL come from the germline V gene (reference sequence). CDR3 amino acids: CASSLAGGFPEAFF. The CDR3 DNA is TGTGCCAGCAGCCTTGCAGGGGGGTTCCCTGAAGCTTTCTTT.

As for this clonotype: Since the CDR3 does not end with the conserved phenylalanine or tryptophan, this likely comes from a read error. The chain recombines TRBV20-1 with TRBJ1-3; no clear D gene. The CDR3 runs to 16 residues. Germline V CDR1 and CDR2: DFQATT, SNEGSKA (reference sequence). With 3 bases removed from V and 2 bases from J, the gap between germline ends came to 17 bases. The CDR3 DNA reads as TGCAGTGCTAGTCCTCAAGATTATTCGGCTGGAAACACCATATATCTT. Its translation: CSASPQDYSAGNTIYL.

This clonotype was observed at least ten times. The chain joins TRBV7-2 to TRBJ2-4, with 10 bases fitting TRBD2. Germline CDR1 SGHTA, CDR2 FQGNSA. CDR3 length: 16 residues. The V gene end was trimmed by 5 bases and the J gene end by 1 base; junction bases not matched to a gene: 5. Written as DNA, the CDR3 is TGTGCCAGCAGCCCTAGCGGGAGAAGTGCCAAAAACATTCAGTACTTC. This encodes CASSPSGRSAKNIQYF.

The CDR3 region has the DNA TGTGCCAGCAGCTTAGTACCGGCGGGAGGGAGGCAGACCCAGTACTTC. Its translation: CASSLVPAGGRQTQYF. The rearrangement joins TRBV7-9 to TRBJ2-5, with TRBD2 matching over 9 bases. Germline V gene sequence: CDR1 SEHNR, CDR2 FQNEAQ (reference sequence). The J segment lost 6 bases and the V segment lost 1 base, leaving 9 bases of the junction unmatched. This CDR3 has 16 residues.

This clonotype has at least ten counts. CDR3 nucleotides: TGCGCCAGCAGCCAAGAGCAGGCGCCCAGCCACAATGAGCAGTTCTTC. It is translated as CASSQEQAPSHNEQFF. J is TRBJ2-1 and V is TRBV4-3, with D unclear. Trimming pared 0 bases from V and 5 bases from J, leaving 14 bases between. Germline loops: CDR1 LGHNA, CDR2 YSLEER. The CDR3 is made up of 16 amino acids.

DNA of the CDR3: TGTGCCAGCAGCAAAGACCACGTGCTAGCGTATGGAGATACGCAGTATTTT. Amino acid sequence: CASSKDHVLAYGDTQYF. The chain joins TRBV7-6 to TRBJ2-3; D perhaps matches TRBD2 (6 bases). This CDR3 has 17 amino acids. Germline V gene lookup returns CDR1 SGHVS and CDR2 FNYEAQ. Trimming cost V 5 bases and J 5 bases, with 23 bases left between them. The variable domain in full, with the rest retrieved from reference TRBV7-6 and TRBJ2-3, is GAGVSQSPRYKVTKRGQDVALRCDPISGHVSLYWYRQALGQGPEFLTYFNYEAQQDKSGLPNDRFSAERPEGSISTLTIQRTEQRDSAMYRCASSKDHVLAYGDTQYFGPGTRLTVL.

This clonotype appeared a few times. A much larger clone differs by one base, so this may be a read error. CDR3 residues: CASGFSPTWNTEAFF. The CDR3 DNA follows: TGTGCCAGCGGCTTTTCCCCTACATGGAACACTGAAGCTTTCTTT. This chain uses TRBV7-8 with TRBJ1-1; D remains unclear. Germline CDR1 reads SGHVS; CDR2 reads FQNEAQ. The CDR3 totals 15 residues. The variable domain in full, completed from reference TRBV7-8 and TRBJ1-1, reads GAGVSQSPRYKVAKRGQDVALRCDPISGHVSLFWYQQALGQGPEFLTYFQNEAQLDKSGLPSDRFFAERPEGSVSTLKIQRTQQEDSAVYLCASGFSPTWNTEAFFGQGTRLTVV.

V and J are TRBV27 and TRBJ2-7, with D possibly being TRBD1 (5 bases). In germline, CDR1 is MNHEY, CDR2 SMNVEV (reference sequence). V was pared by 5 bases and J by 0 bases, with 17 bases between. CDR3 length equals 16 residues. CDR3 bases: TGTGCCAGCAGTCCCAGTTGGCAGGGCCGCTCCTACGAGCAGTACTTC. This gives the protein CASSPSWQGRSYEQYF.